This T cell receptor (beta chain) emerged from a study of blood T cell repertoires in COVID-19. Background on the study: Sites in the United States, Italy and Spain provided acute and convalescent COVID-19 samples. T cells, B-cell-depleted T cells, or PBMCs supplied cDNA or gDNA.

As originally analysed: Amplification with reference gene primers provided the estimates of nucleated cell counts. The data were produced by immunoSEQ multiplex PCR, yet TCRdb's version contains in-frame clones alone and is incomplete. V and J calls and clone size follow that table, whereas D and trimming were derived from the DNA. The sample records a few hundred thousand clones, more than 85% being singletons. With V trimmed by 0 bases and J by 6 bases, 6 bases remained unmatched. The CDR3 extends over 15 amino acids. The germline V gene has CDR1 SGHDT and CDR2 YYEEEE. This TCR came from a person between 18 and 35 years old with COVID-19, enrolled during active disease. Sequenced input: peripheral blood. V and J are TRBV5-6 and TRBJ2-1, with TRBD2 matching over 7 bases. The CDR3 region is CASSLVTSALNEQFF. The CDR3 bases are TGTGCCAGCAGCTTGGTTACTAGCGCCCTCAATGAGCAGTTCTTC.